These 21 T cell receptor beta chains were sequenced from one sample in a study of Ad26.COV2.S vaccination and SARS-CoV-2 variants. TCRdb keeps only in-frame clones here, not all; method: immunoSEQ multiplex PCR. The sample holds over 130,000 clones, roughly 89% seen once. The material sequenced was peripheral blood, taken after recovery from COVID-19. These receptors all stem from a human donor who had recovered from COVID-19.

The chain links TRBV28 to TRBJ1-2; D possibly corresponds to TRBD1 (5 bases). CDR3 length: 14 amino acids. The germline V gene encodes CDR1 MDHEN and CDR2 SYDVKM. V was trimmed by 7 bases and J by 3 bases, leaving 15 bases between them. The CDR3: CASTPGQVHYGYTF. The CDR3 DNA follows: TGTGCCAGCACCCCGGGGCAGGTCCACTATGGCTACACCTTC.

The chain is built from TRBV2 and TRBJ1-5, with 11 bases aligning to TRBD1. J lost 3 bases, V lost 8 bases, and 6 bases had no gene match. Germline loops: CDR1 SNHLY, CDR2 FYNNEI. CDR3 length: 15 residues. The CDR3 nucleotides read TGTGCCAGCCATAGGACAGGGGGCCTCAATCAGCCCCAGCATTTT. The encoded protein is CASHRTGGLNQPQHF.

The genes are TRBV28 and TRBJ1-3; TRBD1 agrees at 8 bases. This CDR3 spans 15 amino acids. The germline CDR1 and CDR2 sequences are MDHEN and SYDVKM. Trimming removed 5 bases from V and 8 bases from J; junction bases left unmatched: 11. CDR3 DNA: TGTGCCAGCAGTCTTCAATGGGACAGGAGGGACACCATATATTTT. Its translation: CASSLQWDRRDTIYF.

The gene calls are TRBV28 and TRBJ2-3; 8 nucleotides agree with TRBD2. The CDR3 totals 15 residues. V gave up 6 bases and J gave up 5 bases; unmatched junction bases: 10. Germline loops: CDR1 MDHEN, CDR2 SYDVKM. CDR3 protein: CASSLGTGGGDTQYF. The CDR3 DNA sequence: TGTGCCAGCAGCCTAGGAACCGGGGGGGGAGATACGCAGTATTTT.

J is TRBJ1-1 and V is TRBV9; D unclear. This CDR3 comprises 17 residues. The V end lost 0 bases, the J end lost 1 base, and 16 bases lay between the germline ends. CDR1 SGDLS and CDR2 YYNGEE come from the germline V gene. CDR3 loop: CASSVAPSFTENTEAFF. In DNA, the CDR3 is TGTGCCAGCAGCGTAGCTCCGAGTTTTACGGAGAACACTGAAGCTTTCTTT. Drawing the rest from reference TRBV9 and TRBJ1-1, the complete variable domain is DSGVTQTPKHLITATGQRVTLRCSPRSGDLSVYWYQQSLDQGLQFLIQYYNGEERAKGNILERFSAQQFPDLHSELNLSSLELGDSALYFCASSVAPSFTENTEAFFGQGTRLTVV.

A remark on this clone: The sample holds other DNA sequences that translate to the same CDR3. The J gene is TRBJ2-5, the V gene TRBV15; D gene uncertain. The CDR3 contains 12 residues. V gave up 1 base and J gave up 4 bases, with 4 bases separating them. Germline V lookup: CDR1 LNHNV, CDR2 YYDKDF (reference sequence). The CDR3 DNA is TGTGCCACCAGCAGAGTTGGAGAGACCCAGTACTTC. Protein product: CATSRVGETQYF.

This clone has only a few counts. The chain recombines TRBV27 with TRBJ1-5, with TRBD1 matching over 8 bases. Germline V CDR1 and CDR2: MNHEY, SMNVEV (reference sequence). The CDR3 sequence is 15 residues long. With 5 bases clipped from V and 7 bases from J, the junction kept 10 bases outside the gene matches. Here the CDR3 reads CASSRRQGMGQPQHF. The CDR3 DNA follows: TGTGCCAGCAGTAGAAGACAGGGGATGGGGCAGCCCCAGCATTTT.

The V and J genes are TRBV5-5 and TRBJ1-5, with D unclear. The CDR3 loop spans 14 amino acids. Trimming stripped 0 bases from V and 5 bases from J, with 9 bases between. Germline V lookup: CDR1 SGHKS, CDR2 YYEKEE (reference sequence). The CDR3 DNA follows: TGTGCCAGCAGCTTGGGACGGGAGTATCAGCCCCAGCATTTT. Its translation is CASSLGREYQPQHF.

The chain couples TRBV28 to TRBJ1-2; no definite D call. Trimming removed 6 bases at V and 4 bases at J, with 15 bases between. The CDR3 contains 14 residues. Looked up from germline, CDR1 is MDHEN and CDR2 is SYDVKM. This CDR3 is CASSQRSSLYGYTF. Here the CDR3 DNA reads TGTGCCAGCAGCCAAAGGAGTTCCCTCTATGGCTACACCTTC.

This clone showed up just once. V is TRBV10-1 and J is TRBJ1-6; D unresolved. Germline loops: CDR1 WNHNN, CDR2 SYGVQD (reference sequence). This CDR3 is 13 amino acids long. V gave up 0 bases and J gave up 9 bases, with 6 bases separating them. The CDR3 loop reads CASSESRRSPLHF. The CDR3 bases are TGCGCCAGCAGTGAGTCACGGCGTTCACCCCTCCACTTT.

The chain is built from TRBV7-2 and TRBJ1-6; no clear D. Germline V CDR1 and CDR2: SGHTA, FQGNSA. The length of the CDR3 is 15 residues. Trimming left V 4 bases short and J 2 bases short, with 9 bases between. In nucleotides, the CDR3 is TGTGCCAGCAGCTCCGGACGAACCTATAATTCACCCCTCCACTTT. This gives the protein CASSSGRTYNSPLHF. The whole variable domain, remainder taken from reference TRBV7-2 and TRBJ1-6, is GAGVSQSPSNKVTEKGKDVELRCDPISGHTALYWYRQSLGQGLEFLIYFQGNSAPDKSGLPSDRFSAERTGGSVSTLTIQRTQQEDSAVYLCASSSGRTYNSPLHFGNGTRLTVT.

The chain couples TRBV5-1 to TRBJ1-4; no definite D call. Germline CDR1 is SGHRS and CDR2 is YFSETQ. V gave up 4 bases and J gave up 5 bases, with 12 bases separating them. The CDR3 consists of 14 residues. The CDR3: CASSPEGRNEKLFF. CDR3 sequence (DNA): TGCGCCAGCAGCCCGGAAGGGAGGAATGAAAAACTGTTTTTT.

The chain couples TRBV7-8 to TRBJ1-5, with TRBD1 identical over 9 bases. Germline CDR1 reads SGHVS; CDR2 reads FQNEAQ. CDR3 length equals 15 residues. The trim removed 5 bases at V and 7 bases at J, leaving 9 bases unmatched. CDR3 protein: CASSDRDRANQPQHF. The CDR3 nucleotides read TGTGCCAGCAGCGACCGGGACAGGGCTAACCAGCCCCAGCATTTT.

For the CDR3, the DNA is TGCGCCAGCAGCCAAGATCAAAAGGGACCGGGGGGAAACACCATATATTTT. Translating it yields CASSQDQKGPGGNTIYF. The chain combines TRBV4-3 with TRBJ1-3, with a weak D call TRBD1 (5 bases). Germline CDR1 is LGHNA and CDR2 is YSLEER. The CDR3 length is 17 residues. Trimming took 0 bases from V and 4 from J, leaving 16 bases between them.

The CDR3 here is CASRLGDTQYF. The CDR3 DNA sequence: TGTGCCAGCAGACTCGGAGATACGCAGTATTTT. The chain is built from TRBV28 and TRBJ2-3; D ambiguous. Trimming left V 6 bases short and J 5 bases short, with 6 bases between. This CDR3 has 11 residues. Germline loops: CDR1 MDHEN, CDR2 SYDVKM.

The J gene is TRBJ1-4, the V gene TRBV11-2; D is undetermined. Germline V gene sequence: CDR1 SGHAT, CDR2 FQNNGV. Trimming took off 5 bases at V and 5 bases at J, with 15 bases between the two ends. The CDR3 has 15 amino acids. The CDR3: CASSTTAAGNEKLFF. The CDR3 nucleotides are TGTGCCAGCAGCACAACGGCGGCCGGGAATGAAAAACTGTTTTTT.

CDR3: CASSLEAGLNTEAFF. DNA of the CDR3: TGTGCCAGCAGCTTAGAAGCCGGCTTGAACACTGAAGCTTTCTTT. The J gene is TRBJ1-1, the V gene TRBV7-9; the D is unclear. Deletions cut 1 base from V and 0 bases from J, with 9 bases between. CDR3 length: 15 residues. Germline V gene lookup returns CDR1 SEHNR and CDR2 FQNEAQ (reference sequence).

The V gene is TRBV10-3, the J gene TRBJ2-3; weak D call: TRBD1 (5 bases). The V gene lost 7 bases and the J gene lost 2 bases, with 13 bases spanning the gap. This CDR3 spans 14 amino acids. Germline V gene sequence: CDR1 ENHRY, CDR2 SYGVKD. CDR3 bases: TGTGCCATCAAAGGGGCTTTCCACACAGATACGCAGTATTTT. Its protein product is CAIKGAFHTDTQYF.

This chain connects TRBV25-1 to TRBJ2-3; D assignment may be TRBD1 or TRBD2 (5 bases each). CDR1 and CDR2 (germline): MGHDK, SYGVNS. Trimming removed 5 bases at V and 2 bases at J, with 11 bases between. The CDR3 consists of 14 residues. CDR3 sequence: CASSHKGPTDTQYF. CDR3 nucleotide sequence: TGTGCCAGCAGTCACAAGGGACCCACAGATACGCAGTATTTT.

The CDR3, as DNA: TGTGCCACCAGCCGGGACGATGGATTTTATGAGCAGTTCTTC. Its translation: CATSRDDGFYEQFF. The chain employs TRBV2 and TRBJ2-1; perhaps D is TRBD1 or TRBD2 (5 bases each). This CDR3 comprises 14 residues. Germline assignment: CDR1 SNHLY and CDR2 FYNNEI. Trimming pared 10 bases from V and 8 bases from J, leaving 21 bases between.

The chain uses TRBV19 and TRBJ1-6; TRBD1 agrees at 8 bases. CDR3 length equals 14 residues. The V segment lost 9 bases and the J segment 10 bases; nucleotides outside the gene matches: 11. Germline V gene data show CDR1 as LNHDA and CDR2 as SQIVND (reference sequence). Here the CDR3 DNA reads TGTGCCAGCGCGATCGCAGGGGGCGGGTCACCCCTCCACTTT. It codes for CASAIAGGGSPLHF. The complete variable domain, with remaining parts taken from reference TRBV19 and TRBJ1-6, reads DGGITQSPKYLFRKEGQNVTLSCEQNLNHDAMYWYRQDPGQGLRLIYYSQIVNDFQKGDIAEGYSVSREKKESFPLTVTSAQKNPTAFYLCASAIAGGGSPLHFGNGTRLTVT.